Listed here are 27 T cell receptor beta chains from one sample, sequenced in a study of spatial heterogeneity in lung cancer. Time point: sample taken at primary tumor resection. Whole RNA came from tumor, nontumor lung or frozen PBMC and was sequenced without being sorted. Using its own MiXCR run on the 5' RACE reads, TCRdb lists one record per CDR3 protein. The data contain tens of thousands of distinct CDR3 sequences, around 21% of them singletons. This material consisted of PBMCs, taken at surgery. Receptors were obtained from a male donor with early-stage non-small cell lung cancer.

The table lists this clonotype with a few counts. The chain has TRBV28 and TRBJ2-1, with 7 nucleotides matching TRBD2. The CDR3 covers 16 residues. V lost 10 bases, J lost 0 bases, and 12 bases stayed unmatched. Looked up from germline, CDR1 is MDHEN and CDR2 is SYDVKM. CDR3 residues: CATSHGRTSSYNEQFF. The DNA for the CDR3 is TGTGCCACCAGCCACGGGCGGACTAGCTCCTACAATGAGCAGTTCTTC.

This clonotype was recorded a few times. The chain uses TRBV28 and TRBJ2-7, with D perhaps matching TRBD1 (6 bases). V was shortened by 2 bases and J by 4 bases, with 9 bases between the two germline ends. CDR3 size: 13 residues. Germline V gene lookup returns CDR1 MDHEN and CDR2 SYDVKM. The DNA for the CDR3 is TGTGCCAGCAGTTTACCACAGGGTTACGAGCAGTACTTC. Its protein is CASSLPQGYEQYF. Based on the CDR3 plus reference TRBV28 and TRBJ2-7, the full variable domain is DVKVTQSSRYLVKRTGEKVFLECVQDMDHENMFWYRQDPGLGLRLIYFSYDVKMKEKGDIPEGYSVSREKKERFSLILESASTNQTSMYLCASSLPQGYEQYFGPGTRLTVT.

This clonotype has a handful of counts. The genes are TRBV14 and TRBJ2-3; unclear D gene. The germline V gene encodes CDR1 SGHDN and CDR2 FVKESK. Trimming shortened V by 0 bases and J by 5 bases, and 6 bases separated the two germline ends. The CDR3 contains 13 residues. CDR3: CASSQDIRDTQYF. The DNA for the CDR3 is TGTGCCAGCAGCCAAGATATTAGAGATACGCAGTATTTT.

The J gene is TRBJ1-5, the V gene TRBV14; no reliable D call. Germline CDR1 reads SGHDN; CDR2 reads FVKESK. The CDR3 consists of 15 residues. The ends were cut back, 2 bases at V and 6 bases at J, with 14 bases in the middle. This CDR3 is CASSQQRFRFQPQHF. CDR3 bases: TGTGCCAGCAGCCAACAGCGCTTCAGGTTTCAGCCCCAGCATTTT.

J is TRBJ2-1 and V is TRBV12-3 or TRBV12-4; 7 nucleotides match TRBD2. V lost 2 bases to trimming and J lost 8 bases; unmatched junction nucleotides: 6. The CDR3 is made up of 14 amino acids. CDR3 region: CASSLSAGVHEQFF. CDR3 bases: TGTGCCAGCAGTTTAAGTGCGGGAGTTCATGAGCAGTTCTTC.

J is TRBJ1-6 and V is TRBV7-2; D is ambiguous. Looked up from germline, CDR1 is SGHTA and CDR2 is FQGNSA. The CDR3 is made up of 13 amino acids. Trimming removed 1 base at V and 10 bases at J, with 8 bases between. The CDR3 protein is CASSLGEGSPLHF. The CDR3, as DNA: TGTGCCAGCAGCTTAGGAGAAGGCTCACCCCTCCACTTT.

The CDR3 loop reads CASSSDGNEQYF. CDR3 nucleotide sequence: TGTGCCAGCAGTTCCGACGGAAACGAGCAGTACTTC. This sequence joins TRBV28 and TRBJ2-7, with D unclear. The CDR3 runs to 12 residues. The germline V gene has CDR1 MDHEN and CDR2 SYDVKM. V was clipped by 4 bases and J by 5 bases, with 9 bases between them.

This clonotype occurred a few times. The rearrangement joins TRBV7-2 to TRBJ2-3; D gene ambiguous. V gave up 0 bases and J gave up 14 bases, with 12 bases separating them. This CDR3 spans 12 amino acids. Germline CDR1 SGHTA, CDR2 FQGNSA. CDR3 sequence reads: CASSLAHQETYF. The CDR3 DNA reads as TGTGCCAGCAGCTTAGCACATCAGGAGACGTATTTT.

CDR3 residues: CASSYTVNYGYTF. The CDR3 coding sequence is TGTGCCAGCAGTTACACCGTTAACTATGGCTACACCTTC. The chain carries TRBV6-6 and TRBJ1-2; unclear D gene. CDR1 MNHNY and CDR2 SVGAGI come from the germline V gene (reference sequence). The ends were cut back, 2 bases at V and 1 base at J, with 5 bases in the middle. The CDR3 totals 13 residues.

The chain is built from TRBV9 and TRBJ2-1; no firm D call. V was shortened by 7 bases and J by 5 bases, with 7 bases between the two germline ends. This CDR3 has 11 residues. Germline V gene lookup returns CDR1 SGDLS and CDR2 YYNGEE. DNA of the CDR3: TGTGCCAGCGGCCAAGACAATGAGCAGTTCTTC. Translation: CASGQDNEQFF.

This clonotype was counted only a few times. This sequence joins TRBV9 and TRBJ2-7; 8 bases align to TRBD1. The CDR3 totals 17 residues. Germline V CDR1 and CDR2: SGDLS, YYNGEE. The trim removed 4 bases at V and 0 bases at J, leaving 12 bases unmatched. Here the CDR3 DNA reads TGTGCCAGCAGCACAGGGGGGACGGGAATTGCCTCCTACGAGCAGTACTTC. Translation gives CASSTGGTGIASYEQYF.

This chain connects TRBV29-1 to TRBJ1-1, with a tentative D call TRBD1 (6 bases). This CDR3 has 11 residues. V shed 4 bases and J shed 4 bases, with 7 bases lying between them. CDR1 is SQVTM and CDR2 is ANQGSEA in the germline V gene. The CDR3 nucleotides are TGCAGCGTTGTCAGGGGCACTGAAGCTTTCTTT. Translated, it gives CSVVRGTEAFF.

The sample holds many counts of this clonotype. The V and J genes are TRBV7-2 and TRBJ1-1; 9 bases agree with TRBD1. This CDR3 is built from 14 residues. With V trimmed by 5 bases and J by 4 bases, 5 bases remained unmatched. Germline V lookup: CDR1 SGHTA, CDR2 FQGNSA. The chain's CDR3 is CASSEDRGATEAFF. DNA for the CDR3: TGTGCCAGCAGCGAGGACAGGGGCGCCACTGAAGCTTTCTTT. Filled out from reference TRBV7-2 and TRBJ1-1, the complete variable domain reads GAGVSQSPSNKVTEKGKDVELRCDPISGHTALYWYRQSLGQGLEFLIYFQGNSAPDKSGLPSDRFSAERTGGSVSTLTIQRTQQEDSAVYLCASSEDRGATEAFFGQGTRLTVV.

This clonotype was seen more than once but under ten times. The V call is TRBV27, the J call TRBJ2-1, with 9 bases lining up with TRBD2. The CDR3 is 16 amino acids. The V gene end was trimmed by 6 bases and the J gene end by 5 bases; junction bases not matched to a gene: 11. Germline CDR1 reads MNHEY; CDR2 reads SMNVEV (reference sequence). CDR3 nucleotide sequence: TGTGCCAGCAGACTGGCCGGGACTAGCAGTAACAATGAGCAGTTCTTC. As protein: CASRLAGTSSNNEQFF.

This clonotype was detected a few times. This chain joins TRBV20-1 and TRBJ1-1, with D hard to call. Germline lookup yields CDR1 DFQATT and CDR2 SNEGSKA (reference sequence). V shed 0 bases and J shed 1 base, with 9 bases lying between them. This CDR3 has 14 amino acids. Here the CDR3 DNA reads TGCAGTGCTAGAGAATCCTGGGGGAACACTGAAGCTTTCTTT. Its translation is CSARESWGNTEAFF.

The J gene is TRBJ2-7, the V gene TRBV28, with D tentatively TRBD1 (5 bases). Per germline, CDR1 MDHEN and CDR2 SYDVKM. CDR3 length equals 14 residues. The V gene lost 3 bases and the J gene lost 3 bases, with 12 bases spanning the gap. This chain's CDR3 is CASSLGQGFYEQYF. The CDR3 DNA follows: TGTGCCAGCAGTTTGGGGCAGGGATTCTACGAGCAGTACTTC.

V is TRBV6-6 and J is TRBJ2-4; tentative D call: TRBD1 (6 bases). There are 14 residues in the CDR3. The germline CDR1 and CDR2 sequences are MNHNY and SVGAGI (reference sequence). Trimming removed 3 bases at V and 1 base at J, with 7 bases between. CDR3 bases: TGTGCCAGCAGTTATGGACAGGCCAAAAACATTCAGTACTTC. Its protein is CASSYGQAKNIQYF.

This chain joins TRBV7-9 and TRBJ1-1; D call uncertain. V lost 1 base and J lost 11, with 14 bases in between. There are 13 residues in the CDR3. From germline, CDR1 is SEHNR and CDR2 FQNEAQ (reference sequence). The CDR3 sequence: CASSLGYAGGAFF. The CDR3 DNA reads as TGTGCCAGCAGCTTAGGGTACGCCGGAGGGGCTTTCTTT.

The chain carries TRBV20-1 and TRBJ2-1, with D tentatively TRBD2 (5 bases). Germline loops: CDR1 DFQATT, CDR2 SNEGSKA (reference sequence). Trimming pared 3 bases from V and 8 bases from J, leaving 20 bases between. The CDR3 runs 15 residues. The CDR3 DNA reads as TGCAGTGCTAGTGGCAGACCCACCGTGAGGGATGAGCAGTTCTTC. Encoded protein: CSASGRPTVRDEQFF.

This chain connects TRBV9 to TRBJ2-1; 7 bases are a match to TRBD2. The CDR3 covers 14 residues. Germline V lookup: CDR1 SGDLS, CDR2 YYNGEE. V trimming: 0 bases; J trimming: 7 bases; junction bases outside the gene matches: 4. The CDR3 is CASSVVGSGNEQFF. For the CDR3, the DNA is TGTGCCAGCAGCGTAGTCGGTAGCGGGAATGAGCAGTTCTTC.

Written as DNA, the CDR3 is TGCAGTGCTAGATCCGGGACAGGGAATGAAGCTTTCTTT. As protein: CSARSGTGNEAFF. This chain joins TRBV20-1 and TRBJ1-1, with 9 bases that match TRBD1. Germline CDR1 and CDR2: DFQATT and SNEGSKA (reference sequence). Trimming at V came to 2 bases and at J to 7 bases, leaving 5 bases not matched to a gene. CDR3 length: 13 amino acids.

This chain connects TRBV3-1 to TRBJ1-2; 7 bases align to TRBD1. This CDR3 region has 15 residues. V lost 3 bases and J lost 0; bases outside the gene matches: 4. Germline V gene lookup returns CDR1 LGHDT and CDR2 YNNKEL (reference sequence). The chain's CDR3 is CASSHLGQSNYGYTF. The CDR3 DNA reads as TGTGCCAGCAGCCACCTGGGACAGTCTAACTATGGCTACACCTTC.

This clonotype was detected a few times. The chain combines TRBV19 with TRBJ2-2; 12 nucleotides match TRBD2. The CDR3 runs to 17 residues. Germline V gives CDR1 LNHDA, CDR2 SQIVND (reference sequence). V dropped 10 bases and J dropped 1; count of bases not matched to a gene: 10. For the CDR3, the DNA is TGTGCCACCCCGCGGCTAGCGGGGGGGAGGAACACCGGGGAGCTGTTTTTT. Protein product: CATPRLAGGRNTGELFF.

This clonotype was seen a few times. The chain combines TRBV3-1 with TRBJ2-3; D ambiguous. Deletions cut 1 base from V and 10 bases from J, with 9 bases between. CDR1 and CDR2 (germline): LGHDT, YNNKEL (reference sequence). The CDR3 runs 12 residues. The CDR3 nucleotides read TGTGCCAGCAGCCAAGGTCAGATAGCGCAGTATTTT. Amino acid sequence: CASSQGQIAQYF.

This clonotype was seen many times. The V call is TRBV2, the J call TRBJ2-1, with D possibly matching TRBD2 (5 bases). The CDR3 extends over 12 amino acids. The germline CDR1 and CDR2 sequences are SNHLY and FYNNEI. Trimming cost V 1 base and J 8 bases, with 6 bases left between them. The CDR3 is CASSEDGDEQFF. As DNA, the CDR3 is TGTGCCAGCAGTGAAGACGGGGATGAGCAGTTCTTC.

This clonotype was detected many times. CDR3: CATWDSSYEQYF. DNA of the CDR3: TGTGCCACCTGGGACAGCTCCTACGAGCAGTACTTC. The chain recombines TRBV7-9 with TRBJ2-7; the match to TRBD1 covers 7 bases. Looked up from germline, CDR1 is SEHNR and CDR2 is FQNEAQ (reference sequence). The trim removed 10 bases at V and 0 bases at J, leaving 3 bases unmatched. The CDR3 is 12 amino acids.

This chain connects TRBV20-1 to TRBJ1-5; the D gene is possibly TRBD1 (6 bases). Trimming took off 5 bases at V and 1 base at J, with 12 bases between the two ends. The CDR3 spans 14 residues. Germline V CDR1 and CDR2: DFQATT, SNEGSKA (reference sequence). The CDR3: CSAGAQGSNQPQHF. The CDR3 DNA sequence: TGCAGTGCTGGAGCCCAGGGGAGCAATCAGCCCCAGCATTTT.